The entry below gives a single T cell receptor beta chain sequence along with its context. As yet, its antigen is unknown. Each CDR3 protein is one row after TCRdb ran MiXCR on the RT-PCR reads. Among 650,000 to 850,000 distinct CDR3 sequences listed, approximately 14% were seen once. This specimen comes from a study of response to subunit inactivated influenza vaccine. Study results and limitations: It was suggested by the authors that few new T cells are recruited by each seasonal influenza vaccination.

The V end lost 5 bases, the J end lost 1 base, and 14 bases lay between the germline ends. The CDR3 length is 15 residues. The source was PBMCs from blood, collected 14 days before vaccination. The source is a man aged 45-65 years who received an inactivated influenza vaccine. This chain uses TRBV12-3 or TRBV12-4 with TRBJ1-1; D uncertain. In nucleotides, the CDR3 is TGTGCCAGCAGTACCCTCCGGCAAGGGAACACTGAAGCTTTCTTT. It encodes CASSTLRQGNTEAFF.